This is a list of T cell receptor beta chains from one sample in a study of T cells in Graves' hyperthyroidism and ophthalmopathy. Using its own MiXCR run on the multiplex PCR reads, TCRdb lists one record per CDR3 protein. The table has under 450,000 distinct CDR3 sequences, approximately 18% seen once; the top ten hold around a third. Sequenced material: blood. The receptors come from a woman under 40 with Graves' hyperthyroidism that later progressed to Graves' ophthalmopathy. Both conserved end residues are part of each CDR3. A D gene is named only where the DNA matches it firmly. Size is omitted from some rows. Given values are once, few, many or a class for expanded clones.

v_call	j_call	d_call	clone_size	cdr3_nt	cdr3_aa
TRBV15	TRBJ1-5	.	many	TGTGCCACCAGCCCACATGGGGATATAAGTTATAGCAATCAGCCCCAGCATTTT	CATSPHGDISYSNQPQHF
TRBV11-2	TRBJ2-2	.	many	TGTGCCAGCAGCCCAGGAATTCGGAACACCGGGGAGCTGTTTTTT	CASSPGIRNTGELFF
TRBV27	TRBJ2-6	.	.	TGTGCCAGCAGTCAAAGGACGTTCTCTGGGGCCAACGTCCTGACTTTC	CASSQRTFSGANVLTF
TRBV30	TRBJ2-3	TRBD2	.	TGTGCCTGGAGCGACGCGAGGACTAGCGGGAGGCCCGATACGCAGTATTTT	CAWSDARTSGRPDTQYF
TRBV29-1	TRBJ2-1	TRBD2	few	TGCAGCGGCGAGCGGGAGAGCTCCTACAATGAGCAGTTCTTC	CSGERESSYNEQFF
TRBV6-5	TRBJ2-2	TRBD2	.	TGTGCCAGCAGTTACTTTTGGGCTAGCGGGGGGGCCGGGGAGCTGTTTTTT	CASSYFWASGGAGELFF
TRBV27	TRBJ1-5	.	many	TGTGCCAGCAGTTTAGGACCAGGAAGACAGCCCCAGCATTTT	CASSLGPGRQPQHF
TRBV28	TRBJ1-2	TRBD1	many	TGTGCCAGCAGCGTCGACAGGGTCGGGGGCTACACCTTC	CASSVDRVGGYTF
TRBV11-2	TRBJ2-3	TRBD2	.	TGTGCCAGCAGCTTCCGTGGTGGACTAGCGAGCACAGATACGCAGTATTTT	CASSFRGGLASTDTQYF
TRBV20-1	TRBJ2-3	.	few	TGCAGTGCTAGAGATCGGGTAGCGGCAAACACAGATACGCAGTATTTT	CSARDRVAANTDTQYF
TRBV11-2	TRBJ2-1	TRBD1	many	TGTGCCAGCAGCTTCCTCATAGACAGGGCCAGAGGGGATGAGCAGTTCTTC	CASSFLIDRARGDEQFF
TRBV12-3/TRBV12-4	TRBJ1-4	.	many	TGTGCCAGCAGTTTGATTGGGTGGCTAGGCGAAAAACTGTTTTTT	CASSLIGWLGEKLFF
TRBV29-1	TRBJ2-3	TRBD2	many	TGCAGCGTTGAAGCTAGCCTAGCGGATACAGATACGCAGTATTTT	CSVEASLADTDTQYF
TRBV20-1	TRBJ1-3	.	.	TGCAGTGCTAGTAAAATGGGAGTCGTAACTTGGTTCAGGGGACACTCTGGAAACACCATATATTTT	CSASKMGVVTWFRGHSGNTIYF
TRBV6-1	TRBJ1-2	TRBD1	many	TGTGCCAGCGACCCGGACAGGGGATTGTATGGCTACACCTTC	CASDPDRGLYGYTF
TRBV6-1	TRBJ2-2	TRBD1	many	TGTGCCAGCACTTCCCTAAACATGCTAGAGGGACAGCCCAACACCGGGGAGCTGTTTTTT	CASTSLNMLEGQPNTGELFF
TRBV3-1	TRBJ1-4	TRBD1	.	TGTGCCAGCAGCCTTAGGGGGCGGCCTAATGAAAAACTGTTTTTT	CASSLRGRPNEKLFF
TRBV29-1	TRBJ2-5	TRBD1	many	TGCAGCGTTGGGACAGGGAAAGAGACCCAGTACTTC	CSVGTGKETQYF
TRBV18	TRBJ2-1	TRBD2	.	TGTGCCAGCTCACCGTTTAGCGGGACGGGCAATGAGCAGTTCTTC	CASSPFSGTGNEQFF
TRBV9	TRBJ2-1	TRBD2	.	TGTGCCAGCAGCGCTGGGCTAGCGGGGGTATCCTACAATGAGCAGTTCTTC	CASSAGLAGVSYNEQFF
TRBV20-1	TRBJ2-7	.	.	TGCAGTGCTCCGGGAGAAAGCCTCTACGAGCAGTACTTC	CSAPGESLYEQYF
TRBV7-9	TRBJ2-1	.	many	TGTGCCACCGGAGATGAGCAGTTCTTC	CATGDEQFF
TRBV9	TRBJ1-2	.	.	TGTGCCAGCAGCGTAGGAGCTGACCATTATGGCTACAGCTTC	CASSVGADHYGYSF
TRBV27	TRBJ2-3	.	once	TGTGCCAGCAGAATTTTGGGCGGCACAGATACGCAGTATTTT	CASRILGGTDTQYF
TRBV5-1	TRBJ2-5	.	many	TGCGCCAGCAGCCCCCGGATGCAAGAGACCCAGTACTTC	CASSPRMQETQYF
TRBV10-3	TRBJ1-1	.	.	TGTGCCATCCGGAACTCGACAGGGAACACTGAAGCTTTCTTT	CAIRNSTGNTEAFF
TRBV27	TRBJ2-7	TRBD2	many	TGTGCCAGCAAACAACTAGCGGGAGGGCCCTACGAGCAGTACTTC	CASKQLAGGPYEQYF
TRBV20-1	TRBJ1-4	.	.	TGCAGTGCTCCCGAAGGGGCCTTTAATGAAAAACTGTTTTTT	CSAPEGAFNEKLFF
TRBV30	TRBJ1-2	.	many	TGTGCCTGGATAATATCGGGGGCTCCTTCGCGTGTGCACACCTTC	CAWIISGAPSRVHTF
TRBV27	TRBJ2-3	.	many	TGTGCCAGCATGAGACGGCTTAGCACAGATACGCAGTATTTT	CASMRRLSTDTQYF
TRBV15	TRBJ2-5	.	.	TGTGCCACCAGCAGAGATAACTACCAAGGGACCCAGTACTTC	CATSRDNYQGTQYF
TRBV24-1	TRBJ2-7	.	many	TGTGCCACCAGTGATGAACTCGGGTACGAGCAGTACTTC	CATSDELGYEQYF
TRBV3-1	TRBJ2-7	TRBD2	.	TGTGCCAGCAGCCGGGGACTAGCGGGGGGGACCTACGAGCAGTACTTC	CASSRGLAGGTYEQYF
TRBV6-5	TRBJ1-3	.	.	TGTGCCAGCAGTTACCGACATCCGAAGGGAGGAAACACCATATATTTT	CASSYRHPKGGNTIYF
TRBV2	TRBJ2-7	.	many	TGTGCCAGCAGGGCAGGACAGGACTACTACGAGCAGTACTTC	CASRAGQDYYEQYF
TRBV6-6	TRBJ2-6	.	.	TGTGCCAGCAGTTACTCCCCAGGGTCCGGGGCCAACGTCCTGACTTTC	CASSYSPGSGANVLTF
TRBV2	TRBJ1-1	.	.	TGTGCCAGCAGTCCGACGGGGACAATTGAAGCTTTCTTT	CASSPTGTIEAFF
TRBV7-9	TRBJ2-3	.	many	TGTGCCAGCAGCTTATCTCCTGGGTCAGGGGCTTCTAGTAGCACAGATACGCAGTATTTT	CASSLSPGSGASSSTDTQYF
TRBV27	TRBJ1-2	TRBD1	few	TGTGCCAGCAGTCCGGGACAGGGATTTAACTATGGCTACACCTTC	CASSPGQGFNYGYTF
TRBV19	TRBJ2-1	.	.	TGTGCCAGTAGTATCACCGGGTATCGCGCCAATGAGCAGTTCTTC	CASSITGYRANEQFF
TRBV6-2/TRBV6-3	TRBJ1-4	TRBD1	once	TGTGCCAGCAGTCGCCGGACAGGGGGGACTGAAAAACTGTTTTTT	CASSRRTGGTEKLFF
TRBV27	TRBJ1-5	TRBD1	many	TGTGCCAGCAGACAGGGGGCCGTTGGCAATCAGCCCCAGCATTTT	CASRQGAVGNQPQHF
TRBV19	TRBJ1-1	.	many	TGTGCCAGTAGTATGGAATGGGGGTTGGAGAACACTGAAGCTTTCTTT	CASSMEWGLENTEAFF
TRBV19	TRBJ1-5	.	few	TGTGCCAGTAGCCCAACAGGGTTCCCCAATCAGCCCCAGCATTTT	CASSPTGFPNQPQHF
TRBV20-1	TRBJ1-1	.	few	TGCAGTGCTAGAGATTGGGAGTCTGGCCCGAACGGTGAAGCTTTCTTT	CSARDWESGPNGEAFF
TRBV20-1	TRBJ2-5	.	many	TGCAGTGCTAGAGTTTGGGCCTCGGAGACCCAGTACTTC	CSARVWASETQYF
TRBV27	TRBJ2-7	.	many	TGTGCCAGCAGTTCACCCGCCACCGGACACGACGAGCAGTACTTC	CASSSPATGHDEQYF